This is a list of T cell receptor beta chains from one sample in a study of blood T cell repertoires in COVID-19. Sequencing used immunoSEQ multiplex PCR; TCRdb keeps in-frame clones, though not all of them. The sample gives just over 6,000 clones, roughly 80% of which show up once; roughly 8.2% is in the top ten. Sequencing used peripheral blood. These receptors were obtained from a human donor with active COVID-19. The donor label of this sample is uncertain. CDR3s include the opening cysteine and the closing phenylalanine or tryptophan. A D gene is named only where the DNA matches it firmly. Size tells how often a clone was seen (once, few, many) or the class of an expanded clone, and some rows leave it out.

clone_size	d_call	v_call	j_call	cdr3_aa	cdr3_nt
.	TRBD2	TRBV14	TRBJ2-4	CASSQRLAGGHNIQYF	TGTGCCAGCAGCCAACGCCTAGCGGGAGGGCATAACATTCAGTACTTC
.	TRBD1	TRBV5-8	TRBJ1-2	CASSFGQGRGYTF	TGTGCCAGCAGCTTCGGACAGGGCCGCGGCTACACCTTC
.	.	TRBV3-1/TRBV3-2	TRBJ2-5	CATRPEGGKETQYF	TGTGCCACCCGTCCGGAGGGAGGAAAAGAGACCCAGTACTTC
.	TRBD1	TRBV6-1	TRBJ1-6	CASSELTGVDSPLHF	TGTGCCAGCAGTGAATTAACAGGGGTGGATTCACCCCTCCACTTT
.	TRBD1	TRBV5-1	TRBJ1-5	CASSAGTGAQPQHF	TGCGCCAGCAGCGCGGGGACAGGGGCTCAGCCCCAGCATTTT
.	TRBD1	TRBV3-1/TRBV3-2	TRBJ1-2	CASSQNPTGGMGGYTF	TGTGCCAGCAGCCAAAATCCGACAGGGGGAATGGGCGGCTACACCTTC
.	.	TRBV19	TRBJ1-4	CASSMVGRAEKLFF	TGTGCCAGTAGTATGGTTGGCAGGGCCGAAAAACTGTTTTTT
.	.	TRBV20-1	TRBJ1-1	CSASLWGSAFF	TGCAGTGCTAGTCTCTGGGGCTCGGCTTTCTTT
few	TRBD2	TRBV5-1	TRBJ2-1	CASSLGVLAGIDEQFF	TGCGCCAGCAGCTTGGGGGTGCTAGCGGGGATAGATGAGCAGTTCTTC
once	TRBD2	TRBV11-2	TRBJ2-3	CASSLDGRAADTQYF	TGTGCCAGCAGCTTAGACGGGAGGGCCGCGGATACGCAGTATTTT
.	TRBD2	TRBV2	TRBJ2-3	CASSEEGLATDTQYF	TGTGCCAGCAGTGAAGAGGGACTAGCGACAGATACGCAGTATTTT
.	.	TRBV28	TRBJ1-5	CATSGHSSALSNQPQHF	TGTGCCACCTCTGGACACTCCTCGGCCCTTAGCAATCAGCCCCAGCATTTT
once	.	TRBV2	TRBJ2-2	CASRQGTGELFF	TGTGCCAGCAGACAGGGCACCGGGGAGCTGTTTTTT
.	TRBD2	TRBV10-3	TRBJ2-1	CAISTPTSFTYSYNEQFF	TGTGCCATCAGCACCCCGACTAGCTTTACGTACTCCTACAATGAGCAGTTCTTC
.	.	TRBV12-3/TRBV12-4	TRBJ2-2	CASWEVTGELFF	TGTGCCAGTTGGGAGGTAACCGGGGAGCTGTTTTTT
few	.	TRBV9	TRBJ2-3	CASSVGGVADTQYF	TGTGCCAGCAGCGTAGGGGGGGTTGCAGATACGCAGTATTTT
.	TRBD2	TRBV19	TRBJ2-1	CASSRGGGQNEQFF	TGTGCCAGTAGTCGGGGCGGGGGGCAGAATGAGCAGTTCTTC
.	TRBD2	TRBV19	TRBJ2-1	CASSTSAGSGIIDEQFF	TGTGCCAGTAGTACCTCCGCCGGTAGCGGGATTATCGATGAGCAGTTCTTC
.	TRBD1	TRBV5-1	TRBJ2-5	CASSLVRDSPLETQYF	TGCGCCAGCAGCTTGGTGAGGGACAGTCCTTTGGAGACCCAGTACTTC
.	.	TRBV9	TRBJ2-1	CASSVSGSYNEQFF	TGTGCCAGCAGCGTTAGCGGCTCCTACAATGAGCAGTTCTTC
.	.	TRBV2	TRBJ1-1	CASSENPGSMNTEAFF	TGTGCCAGCAGTGAAAACCCAGGTTCAATGAACACTGAAGCTTTCTTT
.	.	TRBV6-5	TRBJ2-2	CASSPFRTGELFF	TGTGCCAGCAGCCCCTTCCGCACCGGGGAGCTGTTTTTT
.	TRBD1	TRBV14	TRBJ2-7	CASTGTASSYEQYF	TGTGCCAGCACCGGGACAGCGAGCTCCTACGAGCAGTACTTC
.	TRBD1	TRBV7-3	TRBJ2-1	CASSLNGGQFNEQFF	TGTGCCAGCAGCTTAAATGGGGGACAGTTCAATGAGCAGTTCTTC
once	TRBD2	TRBV5-1	TRBJ2-3	CASSLVAGGPPLPDTQYF	TGCGCCAGCAGCTTGGTAGCGGGGGGGCCGCCTCTCCCAGATACGCAGTATTTT
.	.	TRBV10-3	TRBJ1-1	CAISESPVGDTEAFF	TGTGCCATCAGTGAGTCCCCAGTGGGAGACACTGAAGCTTTCTTT
.	.	TRBV6-5	TRBJ2-7	CASSYSLGGYEQYF	TGTGCCAGCAGTTACTCGCTAGGAGGCTACGAGCAGTACTTC
.	.	TRBV18	TRBJ2-5	CASSSLSRGQETQYF	TGTGCCAGCTCATCCCTTTCCAGGGGACAAGAGACCCAGTACTTC
.	TRBD2	TRBV28	TRBJ2-3	CASSPGLAGLVNTQYF	TGTGCCAGCAGCCCGGGACTAGCGGGTCTGGTGAATACGCAGTATTTT
.	TRBD2	TRBV5-1	TRBJ2-7	CASSSSGGAYEQYF	TGCGCCAGCAGCTCTAGCGGGGGGGCCTACGAGCAGTACTTC
.	.	TRBV7-9	TRBJ1-1	CASSLGGAEAFF	TGTGCCAGCAGCTTAGGGGGGGCTGAAGCTTTCTTT
.	.	TRBV10-1	TRBJ2-2	CASSELETGELFF	TGCGCCAGCAGTGAATTGGAGACCGGGGAGCTGTTTTTT
.	TRBD1	TRBV10-1	TRBJ1-3	CASPRTGGYAGNTIYF	TGCGCCAGCCCTCGGACAGGAGGGTACGCTGGAAACACCATATATTTT
.	TRBD2	TRBV19	TRBJ2-1	CASSMGLAGGRSPEQFF	TGTGCCAGTAGTATGGGTTTAGCGGGAGGGCGGTCTCCGGAGCAGTTCTTC
.	.	TRBV4-1	TRBJ1-5	CASSPEDTFGQPQHF	TGCGCCAGCAGCCCCGAGGACACCTTCGGTCAGCCCCAGCATTTT
.	.	TRBV29-1	TRBJ2-5	CSVEAPPPPGHSQETQYF	TGCAGCGTTGAAGCCCCCCCTCCTCCGGGACACAGCCAAGAGACCCAGTACTTC
.	TRBD2	TRBV6-4	TRBJ2-3	CASRLGLALNSTDTQYF	TGTGCCAGCAGGTTGGGACTAGCCTTGAATTCCACAGATACGCAGTATTTT
.	.	TRBV12-3/TRBV12-4	TRBJ1-2	CASSFGAGYTF	TGTGCCAGCAGTTTTGGGGCTGGCTACACCTTC